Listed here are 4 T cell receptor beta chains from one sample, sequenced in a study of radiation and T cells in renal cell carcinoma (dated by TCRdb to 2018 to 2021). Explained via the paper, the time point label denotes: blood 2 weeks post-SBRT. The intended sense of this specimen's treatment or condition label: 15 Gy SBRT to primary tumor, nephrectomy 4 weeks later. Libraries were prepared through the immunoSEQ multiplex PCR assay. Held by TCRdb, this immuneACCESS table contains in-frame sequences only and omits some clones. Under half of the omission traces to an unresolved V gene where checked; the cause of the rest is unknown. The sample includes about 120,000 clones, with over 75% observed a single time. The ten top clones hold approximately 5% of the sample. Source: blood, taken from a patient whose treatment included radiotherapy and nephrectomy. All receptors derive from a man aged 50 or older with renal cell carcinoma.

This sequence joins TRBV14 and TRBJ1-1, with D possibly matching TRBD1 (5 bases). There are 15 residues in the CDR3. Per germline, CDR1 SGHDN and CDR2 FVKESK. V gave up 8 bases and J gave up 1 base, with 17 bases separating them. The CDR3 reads CASARDRQRNTEAFF. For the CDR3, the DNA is TGTGCCAGCGCCCGGGACCGACAACGGAACACTGAAGCTTTCTTT.

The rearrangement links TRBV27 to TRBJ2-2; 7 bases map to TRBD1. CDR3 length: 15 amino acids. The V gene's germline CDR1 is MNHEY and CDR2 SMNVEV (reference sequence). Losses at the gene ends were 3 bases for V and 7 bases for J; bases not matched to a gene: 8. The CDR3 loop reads CASSFLTGPGGELFF. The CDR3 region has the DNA TGTGCCAGCAGTTTTTTGACAGGGCCGGGCGGGGAGCTGTTTTTT.

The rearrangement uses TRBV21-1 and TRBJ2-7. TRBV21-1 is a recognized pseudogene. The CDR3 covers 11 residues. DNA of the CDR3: TGTGCTGCAGGGACCTCCTACGAGCAGTACTTC. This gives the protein CAAGTSYEQYF.

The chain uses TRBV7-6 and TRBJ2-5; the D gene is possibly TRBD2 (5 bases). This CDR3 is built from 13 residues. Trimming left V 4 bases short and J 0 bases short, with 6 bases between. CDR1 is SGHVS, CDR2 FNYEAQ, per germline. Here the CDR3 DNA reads TGTGCCAGCAGCTGGAGGAACCAAGAGACCCAGTACTTC. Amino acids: CASSWRNQETQYF. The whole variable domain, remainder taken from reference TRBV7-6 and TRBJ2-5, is GAGVSQSPRYKVTKRGQDVALRCDPISGHVSLYWYRQALGQGPEFLTYFNYEAQQDKSGLPNDRFSAERPEGSISTLTIQRTEQRDSAMYRCASSWRNQETQYFGPGTRLLVL.